This TCR beta chain was sequenced during a study of cytomegalovirus exposure and HLA in healthy donors. Study-level findings and limits: Later analysis identified 15,000 to 20,000 TCR beta sequences associated with HLA alleles, using a false discovery rate threshold of 0.05. In an earlier analysis, most TCR beta V segments were productive about 87% or about 30% of the time. Across donors, presence/absence analyses took sequencing depth to be roughly uniform. Across donors, most TCRs were seen rarely, yet some public ones were widespread.

Use of 60 Vbeta and 13 Jbeta primers characterized the PCR. Only in-frame clones appear in the TCRdb table, and some are missing; sequencing was by immunoSEQ multiplex PCR. The repertoire includes tens of thousands of clones, approximately 72% of them detected once, and 11% sits in the top ten. Germline-derived CDR1 and CDR2 are LNHNV and YYDKDF (reference sequence). With 3 bases clipped from V and 7 bases from J, the junction kept 2 bases outside the gene matches. The CDR3 covers 13 residues. Concerning this clone: Its specificity is unknown.

Sequences were obtained from PBMCs. The receptor's source is a woman in her forties in good health and CMV-seropositive. The V and J genes are TRBV15 and TRBJ2-2; 7 bases fit TRBD2. The CDR3 loop is CATSSRGVGELFF. CDR3 nucleotides: TGTGCCACCAGCAGTCGGGGGGTCGGGGAGCTGTTTTTT.